This is a list of T cell receptor beta chains from one sample in a study of blood T cell repertoires in COVID-19. The data were produced by immunoSEQ multiplex PCR, yet TCRdb's version contains in-frame clones alone and is incomplete. The data contain 200,000 or so clones, 70% to 90% of them singletons. Input material: peripheral blood. These receptors came from a man aged 45-65 years with COVID-19, enrolled during active disease. Each CDR3 is given with its conserved first and last residue. Each record gives: clone size, CDR3 length, D gene, V gene, J gene, CDR3 protein, CDR3 DNA. A D gene is named only where the DNA matches it firmly. Clone size is not always given. Where it is, it says once, few, many or a class for expanded clones.

NA	14	NA	TRBV6-2/TRBV6-3	TRBJ1-5	CASSYAGDNQPQHF	TGTGCCAGCAGTTACGCAGGGGACAATCAGCCCCAGCATTTT
NA	14	NA	TRBV3-1/TRBV3-2	TRBJ2-2	CASSPSHEVGELFF	TGTGCCAGCAGCCCCTCCCACGAGGTCGGGGAGCTGTTTTTT
NA	16	NA	TRBV18	TRBJ1-5	CASSPIPGVGNQPQHF	TGTGCCAGCTCACCTATTCCCGGGGTGGGCAATCAGCCCCAGCATTTT
few	18	TRBD2	TRBV6-1	TRBJ2-1	CASSEVPGTSARIGEQFF	TGTGCCAGCAGTGAAGTCCCAGGGACTAGCGCGAGAATTGGTGAGCAGTTCTTC
once	19	NA	TRBV21-1	TRBJ2-7	CASSKGKVERLAGYYEQYF	TGTGCCAGCAGCAAAGGAAAGGTGGAGAGACTAGCGGGATACTACGAGCAGTACTTC
NA	15	NA	TRBV25-1	TRBJ1-5	CASSEAGAANQPQHF	TGTGCCAGCAGTGAGGCAGGGGCGGCCAATCAGCCCCAGCATTTT
NA	16	NA	TRBV7-6	TRBJ2-7	CASSDRDSLSSYEQYF	TGTGCCAGCAGCGACCGGGACTCCCTCAGCTCCTACGAGCAGTACTTC
NA	13	NA	TRBV11-2	TRBJ1-2	CASRGAHGYGYTF	TGTGCCAGCAGAGGAGCCCACGGCTATGGCTACACCTTC
NA	12	NA	TRBV7-2	TRBJ2-7	CASSYPEYEQYF	TGTGCCAGCAGCTACCCCGAGTACGAGCAGTACTTC
NA	14	NA	TRBV28	TRBJ1-2	CASSYTTGNYGYTF	TGTGCCAGCAGTTACACCACAGGGAACTATGGCTACACCTTC
NA	14	TRBD2	TRBV18	TRBJ2-3	CASSPASGSYTQYF	TGTGCCAGCTCACCGGCTAGCGGGAGTTATACGCAGTATTTT
few	14	NA	TRBV3-1/TRBV3-2	TRBJ1-5	CASSPDYSNQPQHF	TGTGCCAGCAGCCCAGACTATAGCAATCAGCCCCAGCATTTT
NA	15	NA	TRBV7-9	TRBJ2-7	CASSLGLRGLYEQYF	TGTGCCAGCAGCTTAGGCTTGCGGGGGCTTTACGAGCAGTACTTC
NA	14	NA	TRBV30	TRBJ1-5	CAWSVQGAAQPQHF	TGTGCCTGGAGTGTACAAGGGGCTGCTCAGCCCCAGCATTTT
NA	17	NA	TRBV4-1	TRBJ2-7	CASSPRGGGTVSYEQYF	TGCGCCAGCAGCCCTCGGGGCGGCGGGACGGTCTCCTACGAGCAGTACTTC
NA	15	TRBD1	TRBV6-1	TRBJ1-5	CASSELAGGYQPQHF	TGTGCCAGCAGTGAACTGGCAGGGGGTTATCAGCCCCAGCATTTT
NA	15	NA	TRBV19	TRBJ2-1	CASSIWLAIHNEQFF	TGTGCCAGTAGTATATGGCTAGCGATCCACAATGAGCAGTTCTTC
NA	16	TRBD2	TRBV7-3	TRBJ2-1	CASSLAGASGNNEQFF	TGTGCCAGCAGCTTAGCTGGGGCTAGCGGGAACAATGAGCAGTTCTTC
once	15	TRBD2	TRBV18	TRBJ2-1	CASSPAAGNYNEQFF	TGTGCCAGCTCACCAGCAGCGGGAAACTACAATGAGCAGTTCTTC
NA	11	NA	TRBV20-1	TRBJ2-1	CSARHYNEQFF	TGCAGTGCGCGGCACTACAATGAGCAGTTCTTC
NA	14	NA	TRBV19	TRBJ2-4	CASSISPAKNIQYF	TGTGCCAGTAGTATTTCTCCAGCCAAAAACATTCAGTACTTC
once	12	NA	TRBV24-1	TRBJ2-1	CATSGLTREQFF	TGTGCCACCAGTGGGCTCACCAGGGAGCAGTTCTTC
NA	16	TRBD2	TRBV19	TRBJ2-3	CASSMGLARSTDTQYF	TGTGCCAGTAGTATGGGACTAGCGAGAAGCACAGATACGCAGTATTTT
NA	15	TRBD2	TRBV7-2	TRBJ2-1	CASSLVGGDYNEQFF	TGTGCCAGCAGCTTAGTCGGGGGGGACTACAATGAGCAGTTCTTC
NA	14	NA	TRBV27	TRBJ1-1	CASSIKPDRFEAFF	TGTGCCAGCAGTATAAAACCCGACAGATTTGAAGCTTTCTTT
NA	14	TRBD1	TRBV2	TRBJ1-2	CASRPGGTGIGYTF	TGTGCCAGCCGCCCAGGGGGTACCGGTATTGGCTACACCTTC
NA	15	NA	TRBV6-4	TRBJ1-5	CAPATTAVSNQPQHF	TGTGCCCCAGCCACCACGGCGGTAAGCAATCAGCCCCAGCATTTT
NA	14	NA	TRBV10-3	TRBJ2-7	CAISEQGSQDEQYF	TGTGCCATCAGTGAGCAGGGCTCCCAGGACGAGCAGTACTTC
NA	15	NA	TRBV7-2	TRBJ2-5	CASSPSGLNQETQYF	TGTGCCAGCAGCCCGAGCGGGTTGAACCAAGAGACCCAGTACTTC
NA	17	TRBD1	TRBV5-6	TRBJ1-3	CASSPRSGTGSGNTIYF	TGTGCCAGCAGCCCCAGGTCAGGGACAGGCTCTGGAAACACCATATATTTT
NA	14	TRBD1	TRBV30	TRBJ2-1	CAWSQDRGYNEQFF	TGTGCCTGGAGCCAGGACAGGGGCTACAATGAGCAGTTCTTC
NA	14	TRBD1	TRBV25-1	TRBJ1-2	CASSKGQGTWGYTF	TGTGCCAGCAGTAAGGGACAGGGGACGTGGGGCTACACCTTC
NA	15	NA	TRBV5-6	TRBJ1-1	CASSPAGQLNTEAFF	TGTGCCAGCAGCCCGGCAGGACAGTTGAACACTGAAGCTTTCTTT
NA	12	NA	TRBV6-5	TRBJ1-2	CASRPGGYGYTF	TGTGCCAGCCGGCCAGGAGGCTATGGCTACACCTTC
NA	13	NA	TRBV28	TRBJ1-5	CASSSNTGLGRHF	TGTGCCAGCAGTTCCAATACAGGGTTGGGGCGGCATTTT
NA	14	TRBD1	TRBV9	TRBJ1-1	CASSGATGGAEAFF	TGTGCCAGCAGCGGGGCAACAGGGGGGGCTGAAGCTTTCTTT
NA	14	NA	TRBV25-1	TRBJ1-1	CASRPGGDFTEAFF	TGTGCCAGCAGACCGGGGGGGGATTTTACTGAAGCTTTCTTT
NA	16	TRBD2	TRBV5-6	TRBJ2-1	CASSPGLAGGLDEQFF	TGTGCCAGCAGCCCAGGACTAGCGGGGGGGTTAGATGAGCAGTTCTTC
NA	18	TRBD2	TRBV4-2	TRBJ2-1	CASSQGGASGTSYNEQFF	TGTGCCAGCAGCCAAGGAGGGGCTAGCGGGACGTCCTACAATGAGCAGTTCTTC
NA	12	NA	TRBV15	TRBJ2-7	CATSRVSTEQYF	TGTGCCACCAGCAGAGTCAGTACCGAGCAGTACTTC
once	18	TRBD1	TRBV7-6	TRBJ2-2	CASSLGGQGVDNTGELFF	TGTGCCAGCAGCTTAGGGGGACAGGGGGTTGATAACACCGGGGAGCTGTTTTTT
NA	16	TRBD2	TRBV3-1/TRBV3-2	TRBJ2-1	CASSQTLAGGSDEQFF	TGTGCCAGCAGCCAGACACTAGCGGGAGGGAGTGATGAGCAGTTCTTC
NA	14	NA	TRBV11-3	TRBJ2-3	CASSLGQGPDTQYF	TGTGCCAGCAGCTTAGGGCAGGGGCCAGATACGCAGTATTTT
NA	14	NA	TRBV5-8	TRBJ1-5	CASSLSIRNQPQHF	TGTGCCAGCAGCTTGTCCATTCGGAATCAGCCCCAGCATTTT
NA	15	TRBD1	TRBV18	TRBJ1-4	CASSPGGQLNEKLFF	TGTGCCAGCTCACCTGGGGGACAGCTTAATGAAAAACTGTTTTTT
NA	15	TRBD1	TRBV7-2	TRBJ1-5	CASSLAGQLYQPQHF	TGTGCCAGCAGCTTAGCGGGACAGTTGTATCAGCCCCAGCATTTT
NA	19	NA	TRBV21-1	TRBJ2-7	CASSNRDRGLGNSFYEQYF	TGTGCCAGCAGCAACAGGGACAGGGGGCTGGGTAATAGTTTCTACGAGCAGTACTTC
NA	15	TRBD1	TRBV30	TRBJ2-1	CAWSVLGQGGNEQFF	TGTGCCTGGAGTGTACTGGGACAGGGGGGAAATGAGCAGTTCTTC
NA	15	NA	TRBV5-6	TRBJ1-6	CASSLAGAGVSSLHF	TGTGCCAGCAGCTTGGCGGGGGCGGGAGTTTCTTCCCTCCACTTT
few	13	NA	TRBV7-9	TRBJ2-1	CASSYIQGGEQFF	TGTGCCAGCAGCTATATACAGGGTGGCGAGCAGTTCTTC
NA	11	NA	TRBV10-3	TRBJ2-7	CAISSAGEQYF	TGTGCCATCAGTTCCGCGGGGGAGCAGTACTTC
NA	17	NA	TRBV19	TRBJ2-5	CASSITPPGGGGKTQYF	TGTGCCAGTAGTATAACCCCCCCGGGAGGGGGCGGAAAGACCCAGTACTTC
NA	15	TRBD2	TRBV11-2	TRBJ2-3	CASSWSSGGTYTQYF	TGTGCCAGCAGCTGGTCTAGCGGGGGGACCTATACGCAGTATTTT